What follows are 20 T cell receptor beta chains derived from one specimen sequenced in a study of shared clonotypes between healthy human individuals. The protocol was immunoSEQ multiplex PCR, while the TCRdb copy is restricted to in-frame clones and leaves out a portion. The sample holds about 960,000 clones, around three quarters seen once. The sample was memory CD4+ T cells sorted from blood. As for subset: CD45RA-negative fraction. These receptors were collected from a man aged 18 to 29 in good health.

The V call is TRBV5-1, the J call TRBJ2-2; D uncertain. CDR1 is SGHRS and CDR2 is YFSETQ in the germline V gene. V lost 3 bases and J 1 base, leaving 10 bases between the germline ends. The CDR3 is 15 residues long. The CDR3 DNA reads TGCGCCAGCAGCTCCAAGGCGATGAACACCGGGGAGCTGTTTTTT. As protein: CASSSKAMNTGELFF.

This clone was seen a single time. The chain carries TRBV5-4 and TRBJ2-3; D not certain. This CDR3 region has 15 residues. CDR1 is SGHNT, CDR2 YYREEE, per germline (reference sequence). Between the trimmed V and J ends, which lost 3 bases and 5 bases, there was a span of 16 bases. The CDR3 region has the DNA TGTGCCAGCAGCTCCACGGGCGGAAATTTAGATACGCAGTATTTT. Protein sequence: CASSSTGGNLDTQYF.

The chain uses TRBV7-9 and TRBJ1-1, with D tentatively TRBD1 (5 bases). The V end lost 5 bases, the J end lost 5 bases, and 21 bases lay between the germline ends. Per the germline V gene, CDR1 is SEHNR and CDR2 is FQNEAQ (reference sequence). This CDR3 has 16 amino acids. CDR3 loop: CASSQIAGGRGTEAFF. CDR3 in DNA: TGTGCCAGCAGCCAAATTGCTGGAGGTCGGGGGACTGAAGCTTTCTTT. Complete variable domain (other parts from reference TRBV7-9 and TRBJ1-1): DTGVSQNPRHKITKRGQNVTFRCDPISEHNRLYWYRQTLGQGPEFLTYFQNEAQLEKSRLLSDRFSAERPKGSFSTLEIQRTEQGDSAMYLCASSQIAGGRGTEAFFGQGTRLTVV.

This chain joins TRBV27 and TRBJ2-5; 8 nucleotides line up with TRBD1. CDR3 length: 15 amino acids. Per the germline V gene, CDR1 is MNHEY and CDR2 is SMNVEV (reference sequence). The V gene end was trimmed by 3 bases and the J gene end by 2 bases; junction bases not matched to a gene: 5. CDR3: CASSFLGQGQETQYF. In DNA, the CDR3 is TGTGCCAGCAGTTTCCTCGGACAGGGTCAAGAGACCCAGTACTTC.

The chain is built from TRBV5-1 and TRBJ2-7; 12 bases are a match to TRBD2. The germline V gene has CDR1 SGHRS and CDR2 YFSETQ. This CDR3 region has 13 residues. Losses at the gene ends were 8 bases for V and 6 bases for J; bases not matched to a gene: 6. The CDR3 loop is CASRLAGAREQYF. The CDR3 DNA reads as TGCGCCAGTAGACTAGCGGGGGCCCGCGAGCAGTACTTC.

The chain combines TRBV5-8 with TRBJ1-6, with 9 nucleotides matching TRBD1. The CDR3 has 15 residues. Germline V gives CDR1 SGHTS, CDR2 YDEGEE. After removal of 0 bases from V and 6 bases from J, the junction contained 1 base not matched to a gene. The CDR3 DNA reads as TGTGCCAGCAGCTTGGAGGGACAGGGTAATTCACCCCTCCACTTT. The encoded protein is CASSLEGQGNSPLHF. Together with reference TRBV5-8 and TRBJ1-6, the CDR3 gives the full variable domain: EAGVTQSPTHLIKTRGQQATLRCSPISGHTSVYWYQQALGLGLQFLLWYDEGEERNRGNFPPRFSGRQFPNYSSELNVNALELEDSALYLCASSLEGQGNSPLHFGNGTRLTVT.

The V call is TRBV7-9, the J call TRBJ2-3, with D unresolved. The CDR3 is made up of 16 amino acids. Germline V gives CDR1 SEHNR, CDR2 FQNEAQ (reference sequence). The germline V and J ends were trimmed by 7 bases and 2 bases, with 19 bases remaining between them. CDR3 DNA sequence: TGTGCCAGCACCCACGGCCCAAGGTTCGACACAGATACGCAGTATTTT. Its protein product is CASTHGPRFDTDTQYF.

This sequence joins TRBV4-3 and TRBJ2-1, with 7 bases matching TRBD1. The CDR3 length is 18 residues. The junction had 12 bases not matched to a gene; V was cut back by 0 bases and J by 4 bases. Germline CDR1 and CDR2: LGHNA and YSLEER. CDR3 coding DNA: TGCGCCAGCAGCCAAGATCCGGCAGGGGGATCTACTTACAATGAGCAGTTCTTC. Encoded protein: CASSQDPAGGSTYNEQFF.

This chain links TRBV30 with TRBJ2-1, with D perhaps matching TRBD1 (6 bases). CDR1 GTSNPN and CDR2 SVGIG come from the germline V gene (reference sequence). This CDR3 contains 12 residues. The V gene lost 2 bases and the J gene lost 8 bases, with 10 bases spanning the gap. The CDR3 DNA follows: TGTGCCTGGAGTACTAAGGGGGATGAGCAGTTCTTC. Its translation: CAWSTKGDEQFF. Supplemented by reference TRBV30 and TRBJ2-1, the full variable domain reads SQTIHQWPATLVQPVGSPLSLECTVEGTSNPNLYWYRQAAGRGLQLLFYSVGIGQISSEVPQNLSASRPQDRQFILSSKKLLLSDSGFYLCAWSTKGDEQFFGPGTRLTVL.

In regard to this clone: The identical CDR3 is also encoded by other nucleotide sequences in the sample. The CDR3 coding sequence is TGTGCCATCAGTGGCAGCTCCTACGAGCAGTACTTC. It encodes CAISGSSYEQYF. The chain recombines TRBV10-3 with TRBJ2-7; D gene unclear. CDR1 is ENHRY, CDR2 SYGVKD, per germline. This CDR3 has 12 amino acids. Between the trimmed V and J ends, which lost 4 bases and 0 bases, there was a span of 4 bases.

Turning to this clone: The same CDR3 arises from other DNA sequences in this sample as well. This chain joins TRBV7-2 and TRBJ2-2, with TRBD1 as a possible D gene (6 bases). The CDR3 totals 15 residues. Trimming removed 1 base from V and 4 bases from J, with 10 bases in between. CDR1 is SGHTA, CDR2 FQGNSA, per germline. CDR3 sequence (DNA): TGTGCCAGCAGCTTAGTGACAGGAATCACCGGGGAGCTGTTTTTT. Amino acids: CASSLVTGITGELFF.

This rearrangement joins TRBV5-1 to TRBJ2-2, with unresolved D. The CDR3 runs 16 residues. V was pared by 4 bases and J by 1 base, with 14 bases between. Germline V gene data show CDR1 as SGHRS and CDR2 as YFSETQ. CDR3: CASSPYTFRNTGELFF. CDR3 DNA: TGCGCCAGCAGCCCTTACACATTCAGGAACACCGGGGAGCTGTTTTTT.

The rearrangement uses TRBV5-1 and TRBJ2-2; D remains unclear. The length of the CDR3 is 16 residues. Between the trimmed V and J ends, which lost 2 bases and 0 bases, there was a span of 11 bases. The germline gives CDR1 SGHRS, CDR2 YFSETQ. The CDR3 region is CASSFLSSSNTGELFF. The CDR3 region has the DNA TGCGCCAGCAGCTTTCTTTCGAGCTCGAACACCGGGGAGCTGTTTTTT. The full variable domain, its missing parts supplied by reference TRBV5-1 and TRBJ2-2, is KAGVTQTPRYLIKTRGQQVTLSCSPISGHRSVSWYQQTPGQGLQFLFEYFSETQRNKGNFPGRFSGRQFSNSRSEMNVSTLELGDSALYLCASSFLSSSNTGELFFGEGSRLTVL.

The chain employs TRBV30 and TRBJ2-2; 11 bases map to TRBD2. Per germline, CDR1 GTSNPN and CDR2 SVGIG (reference sequence). This CDR3 comprises 19 residues. J gave up 4 bases and V 0 bases, and 13 bases lay outside the gene matches. The DNA of the CDR3 is TGTGCCTGGAGTGTAAGGGGTTGGCTAGCGGGAGGAAGCACCGGGGAGCTGTTTTTT. Translation gives CAWSVRGWLAGGSTGELFF.

This sequence joins TRBV5-1 and TRBJ2-5; 7 nucleotides align to TRBD1. Germline V lookup: CDR1 SGHRS, CDR2 YFSETQ. The CDR3 is 14 residues long. The ends lost 4 bases at V and 2 bases at J; junction bases unmatched: 5. DNA of the CDR3: TGCGCCAGCAGCGACGGGACAGTACAAGAGACCCAGTACTTC. Its protein is CASSDGTVQETQYF.

This chain connects TRBV27 to TRBJ2-2; TRBD2 matches at 15 bases. Losses at the gene ends were 2 bases for V and 5 bases for J; bases not matched to a gene: 3. The CDR3 runs to 17 residues. Germline CDR1 is MNHEY and CDR2 is SMNVEV (reference sequence). The CDR3 is CASSLGLAGGQTGELFF. The CDR3 DNA is TGTGCCAGCAGTTTAGGACTAGCGGGGGGGCAAACCGGGGAGCTGTTTTTT.

The count of this clone is one. The chain carries TRBV5-1 and TRBJ2-7; D may be TRBD1 (6 bases). CDR1 is SGHRS and CDR2 is YFSETQ in the germline V gene. Trimming left V 4 bases short and J 0 bases short, with 17 bases between. The CDR3 has 16 amino acids. For the CDR3, the DNA is TGCGCCAGCAGCCCCAGGGGACCTAAGAGCTCCTACGAGCAGTACTTC. Encoded protein: CASSPRGPKSSYEQYF.

The genes are TRBV7-2 and TRBJ2-7; 11 positions agree with TRBD1. The CDR3 totals 15 residues. Germline lookup yields CDR1 SGHTA and CDR2 FQGNSA. The V segment lost 1 base and the J segment 3 bases; nucleotides outside the gene matches: 2. This chain's CDR3 is CASSLGTGGFYEQYF. The CDR3 DNA reads TGTGCCAGCAGCTTAGGGACAGGGGGCTTCTACGAGCAGTACTTC.

The chain has TRBV7-2 and TRBJ2-2; D is possibly TRBD1 or TRBD2 (5 bases each). With 5 bases removed from V and 7 bases from J, the gap between germline ends came to 14 bases. The CDR3 is 14 amino acids. The germline gives CDR1 SGHTA, CDR2 FQGNSA. The CDR3 region has the DNA TGTGCCAGCAGCCGGGGAGACAGACTCGGGGAGCTGTTTTTT. This codes for CASSRGDRLGELFF. Filled out from reference TRBV7-2 and TRBJ2-2, the complete variable domain reads GAGVSQSPSNKVTEKGKDVELRCDPISGHTALYWYRQSLGQGLEFLIYFQGNSAPDKSGLPSDRFSAERTGGSVSTLTIQRTQQEDSAVYLCASSRGDRLGELFFGEGSRLTVL.

The chain joins TRBV7-6 to TRBJ1-6, with 7 bases that match TRBD1. The CDR3 spans 16 residues. Losses at the gene ends were 5 bases for V and 7 bases for J; bases not matched to a gene: 11. CDR1 and CDR2 (germline): SGHVS, FNYEAQ. The DNA for the CDR3 is TGTGCCAGCAGCCCGCAGACAGGGAAGGCAAATTCACCCCTCCACTTT. It encodes CASSPQTGKANSPLHF. The full variable domain, its missing parts supplied by reference TRBV7-6 and TRBJ1-6, is GAGVSQSPRYKVTKRGQDVALRCDPISGHVSLYWYRQALGQGPEFLTYFNYEAQQDKSGLPNDRFSAERPEGSISTLTIQRTEQRDSAMYRCASSPQTGKANSPLHFGNGTRLTVT.